One sample yielded the 4 T cell receptor beta chains listed below, sequenced in a study of Graves' ophthalmopathy and Graves' hyperthyroidism. Amplified TCR beta CDR3 regions were obtained using RNA transcripts as template. Second-round multiplex PCR came after a first-round RT-PCR that employed HTBI primers. From the multiplex PCR reads, TCRdb called clonotypes with MiXCR, one entry per CDR3 protein. The sample lists around 1,200,000 distinct CDR3 sequences, about two fifths occurring once. The sequencing input was peripheral blood or thyroid tissue (not recorded which). The source is an adult man with Graves' hyperthyroidism.

The genes are TRBV10-3 and TRBJ2-5; D possibly corresponds to TRBD2 (7 bases). CDR3 size: 15 residues. Trimming cost V 6 bases and J 4 bases, with 18 bases left between them. CDR1 is ENHRY and CDR2 is SYGVKD in the germline V gene. CDR3 bases: TGTGCCATCAGGGCGGGGGCGGGACCGACAGAGACCCAGTACTTC. Translated: CAIRAGAGPTETQYF.

This clonotype was counted between two and nine times. The chain employs TRBV27 and TRBJ1-1; D not resolved. Trimming removed 6 bases at V and 5 bases at J, with 13 bases between. The CDR3 extends over 13 amino acids. Per germline, CDR1 MNHEY and CDR2 SMNVEV (reference sequence). CDR3: CASRRPEGTEAFF. DNA of the CDR3: TGTGCCAGCAGAAGGCCAGAGGGAACTGAAGCTTTCTTT.

This clonotype was seen ten or more times. The chain couples TRBV9 to TRBJ1-1; tentatively, D is TRBD1 (6 bases). The CDR3 runs 14 residues. Deletions cut 4 bases from V and 0 bases from J, with 10 bases between. CDR1 and CDR2 (germline): SGDLS, YYNGEE. The CDR3 sequence is CASSYRAVNTEAFF. CDR3 in DNA: TGTGCCAGCAGCTACAGGGCGGTGAACACTGAAGCTTTCTTT.

A word on this clonotype: A much larger clone lies one base from this, so it may be a read error. The chain couples TRBV11-2 to TRBJ1-2; perhaps TRBD1 as D (5 bases). The CDR3 runs to 14 residues. Between the trimmed V and J ends, which lost 3 bases and 8 bases, there was a span of 16 bases. CDR1 SGHAT and CDR2 FQNNGV come from the germline V gene. CDR3 coding DNA: TGTGCCAGCAGCTTTTCGGGCAGGGCTGGAGGCTACACCTTC. Its translation is CASSFSGRAGGYTF.